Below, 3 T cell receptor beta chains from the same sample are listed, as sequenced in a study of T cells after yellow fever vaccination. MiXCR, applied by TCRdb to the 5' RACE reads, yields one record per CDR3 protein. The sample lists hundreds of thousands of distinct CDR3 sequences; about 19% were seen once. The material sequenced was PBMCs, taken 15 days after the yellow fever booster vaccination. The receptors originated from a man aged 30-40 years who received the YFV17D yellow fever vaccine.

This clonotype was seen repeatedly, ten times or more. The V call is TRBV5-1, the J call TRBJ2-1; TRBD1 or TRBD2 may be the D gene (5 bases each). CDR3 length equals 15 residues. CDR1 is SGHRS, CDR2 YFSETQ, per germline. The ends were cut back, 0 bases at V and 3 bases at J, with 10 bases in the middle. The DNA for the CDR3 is TGCGCCAGCAGCTTGGTGGGGGAGAGCTACAATGAGCAGTTCTTC. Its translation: CASSLVGESYNEQFF.

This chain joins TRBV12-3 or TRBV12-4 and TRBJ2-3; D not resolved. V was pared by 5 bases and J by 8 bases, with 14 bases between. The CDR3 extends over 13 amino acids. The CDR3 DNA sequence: TGTGCCAGCAGTACCATCGGTTATGGTACGCAGTATTTT. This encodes CASSTIGYGTQYF.

CDR3: CASSFRGEGTQETQYF. CDR3 DNA: TGCGCCAGCAGCTTCAGAGGGGAAGGCACACAAGAGACCCAGTACTTC. The gene calls are TRBV5-1 and TRBJ2-5, with D perhaps assigned TRBD1 or TRBD2 (5 bases each). Deletions cut 2 bases from V and 2 bases from J, with 16 bases between. The CDR3 runs 16 residues. Germline CDR1 is SGHRS and CDR2 is YFSETQ.